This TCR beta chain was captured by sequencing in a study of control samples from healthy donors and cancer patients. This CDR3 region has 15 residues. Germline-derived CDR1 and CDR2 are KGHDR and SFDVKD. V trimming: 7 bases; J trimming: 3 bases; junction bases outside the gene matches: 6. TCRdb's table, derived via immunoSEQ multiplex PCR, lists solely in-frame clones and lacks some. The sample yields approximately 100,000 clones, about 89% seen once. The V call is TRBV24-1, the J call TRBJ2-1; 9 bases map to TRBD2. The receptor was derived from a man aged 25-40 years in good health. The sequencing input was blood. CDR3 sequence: CATSLGLANYNEQFF. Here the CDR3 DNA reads TGTGCCACCAGCCTGGGACTAGCCAACTACAATGAGCAGTTCTTC.